Listed below are T cell receptor beta chains from one sample, sequenced in a study of fetal regulatory T cell absence and autoimmunity. Some clones are missing from TCRdb's copy, which holds only in-frame ones; the method was immunoSEQ multiplex PCR. Among 45,000 to 50,000 clones listed, around 85% were seen once. The sample comprised cord blood. The receptor source for this set is a newborn boy with IPEX syndrome. The conserved cysteine and the conserved F or W are not part of the CDR3 here.

CDR3 protein | J gene | V gene
ASSADSNQPQH | TRBJ1-5 | TRBV27
ASSDRDTGELF | TRBJ2-2 | TRBV28
ASTPTSGGPPGELF | TRBJ2-2 | TRBV19
ASSIIAVDTGELF | TRBJ2-2 | TRBV19
ASSGRGRDRAYNEQF | TRBJ2-1 | TRBV9
ASSPPRDGVTGELF | TRBJ2-2 | TRBV4-2
ASSQEAYNSPLH | TRBJ1-6 | TRBV2
SVEGSTDTQY | TRBJ2-3 | TRBV29-1
ASSLGPSGPDTQY | TRBJ2-3 | TRBV7-2
AWSSSLRSYGYT | TRBJ1-2 | TRBV30
ASSPPPRTYLGNTIY | TRBJ1-3 | TRBV7-2
AIIGDTGNTEAF | TRBJ1-1 | TRBV10-3
ASSLLAGSTDTQY | TRBJ2-3 | TRBV11-2
ASSSAIFAGGGGYEQY | TRBJ2-7 | TRBV5-1
ASRGTGHGELF | TRBJ2-2 | TRBV2
ASSFPAGGTDTQY | TRBJ2-3 | TRBV10-2
ATTGGTGELF | TRBJ2-2 | TRBV7-9
ASSYTGGESPTNEKLF | TRBJ1-4 | TRBV5-1
ATSRRGNNGYT | TRBJ1-2 | TRBV15
ASSSRLTTGGDIQY | TRBJ2-4 | TRBV11-3
ASSLPLAGAAGELF | TRBJ2-2 | TRBV7-2
ASTGDAPYEQY | TRBJ2-7 | TRBV5-1
ASSYTGRDTEAF | TRBJ1-1 | TRBV6-6
ASSKGPNYGYT | TRBJ1-2 | TRBV6-1
SVVFGTEEKLF | TRBJ1-4 | TRBV29-1
ASSEPREGSYNEQF | TRBJ2-1 | TRBV10-2
ASSQELAGGVYNEQF | TRBJ2-1 | TRBV4-1
ASSALIWTGTPYEQY | TRBJ2-7 | TRBV25-1
ASSERQSNEKLF | TRBJ1-4 | TRBV25-1
AWSTGTYYYEQY | TRBJ2-7 | TRBV30
SAKRGETQY | TRBJ2-5 | TRBV20-1
ASSSPLGGETQY | TRBJ2-5 | TRBV7-2